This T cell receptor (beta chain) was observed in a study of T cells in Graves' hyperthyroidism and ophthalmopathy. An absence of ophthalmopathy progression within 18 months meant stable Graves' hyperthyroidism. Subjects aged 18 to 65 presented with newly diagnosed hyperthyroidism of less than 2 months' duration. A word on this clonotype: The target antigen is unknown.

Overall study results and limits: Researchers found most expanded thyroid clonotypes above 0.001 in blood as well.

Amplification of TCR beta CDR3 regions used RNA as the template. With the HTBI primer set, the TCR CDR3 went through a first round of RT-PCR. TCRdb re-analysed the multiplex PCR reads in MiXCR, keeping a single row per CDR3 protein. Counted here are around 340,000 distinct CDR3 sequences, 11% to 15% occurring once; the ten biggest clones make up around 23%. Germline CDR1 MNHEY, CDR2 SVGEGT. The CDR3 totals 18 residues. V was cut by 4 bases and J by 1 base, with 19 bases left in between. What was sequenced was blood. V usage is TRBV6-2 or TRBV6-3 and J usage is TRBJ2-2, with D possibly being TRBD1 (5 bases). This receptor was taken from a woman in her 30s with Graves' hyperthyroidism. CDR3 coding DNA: TGTGCCAGCAGTTTCCTGCCGATGGCAGGGTTGAACACCGGGGAGCTGTTTTTT. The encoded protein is CASSFLPMAGLNTGELFF.